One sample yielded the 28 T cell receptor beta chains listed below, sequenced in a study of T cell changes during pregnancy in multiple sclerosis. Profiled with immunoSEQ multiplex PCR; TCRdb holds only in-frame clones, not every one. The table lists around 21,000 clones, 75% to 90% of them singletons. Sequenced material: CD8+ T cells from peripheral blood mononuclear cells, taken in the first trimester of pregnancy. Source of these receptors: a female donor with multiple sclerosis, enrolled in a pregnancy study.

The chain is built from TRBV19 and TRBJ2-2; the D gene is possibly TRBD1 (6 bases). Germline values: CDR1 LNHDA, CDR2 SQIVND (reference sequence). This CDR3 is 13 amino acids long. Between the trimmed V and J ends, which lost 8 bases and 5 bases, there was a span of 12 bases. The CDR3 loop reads CASQTTGTGELFF. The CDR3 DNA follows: TGTGCCAGTCAGACTACAGGGACCGGGGAGCTGTTTTTT.

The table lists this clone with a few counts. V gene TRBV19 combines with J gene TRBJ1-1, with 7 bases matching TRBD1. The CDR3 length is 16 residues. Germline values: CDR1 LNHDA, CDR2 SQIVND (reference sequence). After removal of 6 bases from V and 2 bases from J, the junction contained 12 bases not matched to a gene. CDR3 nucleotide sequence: TGTGCCAGTAGCTTCCGGGACAGAGCTTATAACACTGAAGCTTTCTTT. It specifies CASSFRDRAYNTEAFF. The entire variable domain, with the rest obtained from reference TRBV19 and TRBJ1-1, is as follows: DGGITQSPKYLFRKEGQNVTLSCEQNLNHDAMYWYRQDPGQGLRLIYYSQIVNDFQKGDIAEGYSVSREKKESFPLTVTSAQKNPTAFYLCASSFRDRAYNTEAFFGQGTRLTVV.

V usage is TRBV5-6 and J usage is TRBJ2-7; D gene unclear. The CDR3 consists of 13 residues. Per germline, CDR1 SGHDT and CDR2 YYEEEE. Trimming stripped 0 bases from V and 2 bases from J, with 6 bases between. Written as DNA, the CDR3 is TGTGCCAGCAGCTTGGCCAGTACCTACGAGCAGTACTTC. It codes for CASSLASTYEQYF.

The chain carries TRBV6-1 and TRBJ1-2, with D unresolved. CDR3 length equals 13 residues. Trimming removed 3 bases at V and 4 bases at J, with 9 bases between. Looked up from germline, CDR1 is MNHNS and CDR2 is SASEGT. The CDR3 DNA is TGTGCCAGCAGTGAGCGGGCTGTCTATGGCTACACCTTC. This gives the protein CASSERAVYGYTF.

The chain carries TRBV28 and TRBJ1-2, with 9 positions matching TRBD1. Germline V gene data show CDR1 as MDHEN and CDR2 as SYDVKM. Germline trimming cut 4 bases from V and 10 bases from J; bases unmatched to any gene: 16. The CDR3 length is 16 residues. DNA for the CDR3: TGTGCCAGCAGTTCTCCTCTCCTACAGGGGGCCGGGGCCTACACCTTC. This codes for CASSSPLLQGAGAYTF.

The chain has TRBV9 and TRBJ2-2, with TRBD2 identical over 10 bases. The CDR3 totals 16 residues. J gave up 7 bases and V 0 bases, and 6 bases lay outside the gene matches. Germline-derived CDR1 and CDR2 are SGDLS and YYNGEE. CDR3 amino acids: CASSVGAGGPIGELFF. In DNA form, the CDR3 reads TGTGCCAGCAGCGTAGGAGCGGGAGGGCCGATCGGGGAGCTGTTTTTT.

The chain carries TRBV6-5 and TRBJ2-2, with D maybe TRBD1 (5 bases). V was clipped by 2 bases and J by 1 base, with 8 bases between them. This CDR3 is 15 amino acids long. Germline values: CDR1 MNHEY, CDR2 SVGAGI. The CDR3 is CASSYRRENTGELFF. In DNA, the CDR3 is TGTGCCAGCAGTTACCGCAGGGAGAACACCGGGGAGCTGTTTTTT.

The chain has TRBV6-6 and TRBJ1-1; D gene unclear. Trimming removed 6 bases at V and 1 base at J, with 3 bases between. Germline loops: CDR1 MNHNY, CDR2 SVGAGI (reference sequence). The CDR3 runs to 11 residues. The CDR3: CASRRNTEAFF. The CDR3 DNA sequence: TGTGCCAGCAGGCGGAACACTGAAGCTTTCTTT.

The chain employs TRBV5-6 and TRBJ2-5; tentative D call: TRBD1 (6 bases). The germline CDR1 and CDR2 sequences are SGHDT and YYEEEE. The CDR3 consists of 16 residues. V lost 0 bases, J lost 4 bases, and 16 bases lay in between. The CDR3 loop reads CASSLGNTGWRETQYF. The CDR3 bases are TGTGCCAGCAGCTTGGGGAATACAGGGTGGCGAGAGACCCAGTACTTC.

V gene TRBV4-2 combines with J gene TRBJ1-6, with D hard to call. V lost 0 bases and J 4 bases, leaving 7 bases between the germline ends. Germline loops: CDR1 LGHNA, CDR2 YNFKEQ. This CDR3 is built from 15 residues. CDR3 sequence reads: CASSQDGIYNSPLHF. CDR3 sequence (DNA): TGTGCCAGCAGCCAAGATGGCATTTATAATTCACCCCTCCACTTT.

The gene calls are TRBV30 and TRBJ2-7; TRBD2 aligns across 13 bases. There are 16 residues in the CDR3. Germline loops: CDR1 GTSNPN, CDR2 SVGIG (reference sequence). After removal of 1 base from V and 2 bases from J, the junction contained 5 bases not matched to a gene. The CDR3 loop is CAWSDLLAGGPYEQYF. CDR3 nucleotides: TGTGCCTGGAGTGACCTACTAGCGGGAGGGCCCTACGAGCAGTACTTC.

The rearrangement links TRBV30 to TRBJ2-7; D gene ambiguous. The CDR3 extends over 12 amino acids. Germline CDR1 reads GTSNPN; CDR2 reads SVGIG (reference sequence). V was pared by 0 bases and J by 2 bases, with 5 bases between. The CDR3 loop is CAWSVYAYEQYF. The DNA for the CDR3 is TGTGCCTGGAGTGTATATGCCTACGAGCAGTACTTC.

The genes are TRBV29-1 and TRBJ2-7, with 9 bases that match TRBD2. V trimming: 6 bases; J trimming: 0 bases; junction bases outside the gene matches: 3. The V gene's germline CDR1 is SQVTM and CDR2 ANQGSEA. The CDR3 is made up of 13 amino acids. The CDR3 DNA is TGCAGCGTAGATAGCGGGAGCTCCTACGAGCAGTACTTC. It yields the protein CSVDSGSSYEQYF.

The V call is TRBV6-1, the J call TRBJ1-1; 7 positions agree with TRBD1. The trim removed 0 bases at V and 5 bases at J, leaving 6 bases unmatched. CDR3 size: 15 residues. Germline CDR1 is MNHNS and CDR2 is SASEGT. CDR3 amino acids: CASSEANRGGTEAFF. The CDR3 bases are TGTGCCAGCAGTGAAGCCAACAGGGGTGGGACTGAAGCTTTCTTT.

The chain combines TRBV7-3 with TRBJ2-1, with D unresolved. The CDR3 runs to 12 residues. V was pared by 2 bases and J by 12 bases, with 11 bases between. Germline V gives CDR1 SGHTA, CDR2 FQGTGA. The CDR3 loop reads CASSLEPGVQFF. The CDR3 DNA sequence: TGTGCCAGCAGCTTAGAGCCCGGTGTGCAGTTCTTC. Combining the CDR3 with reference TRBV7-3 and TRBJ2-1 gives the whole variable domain GAGVSQTPSNKVTEKGKYVELRCDPISGHTALYWYRQSLGQGPEFLIYFQGTGAADDSGLPNDRFFAVRPEGSVSTLKIQRTERGDSAVYLCASSLEPGVQFFGPGTRLTVL.

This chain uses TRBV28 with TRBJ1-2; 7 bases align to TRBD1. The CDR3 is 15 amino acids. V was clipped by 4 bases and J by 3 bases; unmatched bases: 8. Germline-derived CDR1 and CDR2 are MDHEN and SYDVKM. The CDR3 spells CASSSEDRVDYGYTF. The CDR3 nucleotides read TGTGCCAGCAGTTCGGAAGACAGGGTGGACTATGGCTACACCTTC.

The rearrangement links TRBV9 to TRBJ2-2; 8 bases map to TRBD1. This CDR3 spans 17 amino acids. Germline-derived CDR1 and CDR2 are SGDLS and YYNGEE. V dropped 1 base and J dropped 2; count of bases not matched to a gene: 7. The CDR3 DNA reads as TGTGCCAGCAGCGTAACCTTGACAGGGGCTAACACCGGGGAGCTGTTTTTT. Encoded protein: CASSVTLTGANTGELFF. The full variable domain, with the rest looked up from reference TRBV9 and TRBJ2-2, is DSGVTQTPKHLITATGQRVTLRCSPRSGDLSVYWYQQSLDQGLQFLIQYYNGEERAKGNILERFSAQQFPDLHSELNLSSLELGDSALYFCASSVTLTGANTGELFFGEGSRLTVL.

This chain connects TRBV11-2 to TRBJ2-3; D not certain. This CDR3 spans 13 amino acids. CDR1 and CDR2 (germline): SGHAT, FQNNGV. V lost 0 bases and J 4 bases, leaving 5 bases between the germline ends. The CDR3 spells CASSLDSPDTQYF. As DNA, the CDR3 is TGTGCCAGCAGCTTAGATAGCCCAGATACGCAGTATTTT. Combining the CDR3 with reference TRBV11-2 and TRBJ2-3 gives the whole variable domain EAGVAQSPRYKIIEKRQSVAFWCNPISGHATLYWYQQILGQGPKLLIQFQNNGVVDDSQLPKDRFSAERLKGVDSTLKIQPAKLEDSAVYLCASSLDSPDTQYFGPGTRLTVL.

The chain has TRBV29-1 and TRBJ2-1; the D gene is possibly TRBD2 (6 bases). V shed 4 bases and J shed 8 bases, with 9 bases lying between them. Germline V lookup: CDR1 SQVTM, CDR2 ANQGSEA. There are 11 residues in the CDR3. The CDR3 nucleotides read TGCAGCGTTGGGCGGGACTATGAGCAGTTCTTC. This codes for CSVGRDYEQFF.

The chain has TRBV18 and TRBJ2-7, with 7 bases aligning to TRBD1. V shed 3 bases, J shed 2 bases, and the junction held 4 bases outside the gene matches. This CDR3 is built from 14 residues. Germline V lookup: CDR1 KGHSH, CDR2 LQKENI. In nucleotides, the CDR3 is TGTGCCAGCTCACCTCCGGGACAGACCTACGAGCAGTACTTC. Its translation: CASSPPGQTYEQYF.

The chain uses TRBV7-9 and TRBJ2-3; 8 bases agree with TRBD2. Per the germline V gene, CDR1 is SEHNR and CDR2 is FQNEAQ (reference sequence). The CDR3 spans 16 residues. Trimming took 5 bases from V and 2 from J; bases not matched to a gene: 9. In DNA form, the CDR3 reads TGTGCCAGCAGCCCCCTTAGCGGGACCTTCACAGATACGCAGTATTTT. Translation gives CASSPLSGTFTDTQYF. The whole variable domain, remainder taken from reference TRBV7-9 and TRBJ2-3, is DTGVSQNPRHKITKRGQNVTFRCDPISEHNRLYWYRQTLGQGPEFLTYFQNEAQLEKSRLLSDRFSAERPKGSFSTLEIQRTEQGDSAMYLCASSPLSGTFTDTQYFGPGTRLTVL.

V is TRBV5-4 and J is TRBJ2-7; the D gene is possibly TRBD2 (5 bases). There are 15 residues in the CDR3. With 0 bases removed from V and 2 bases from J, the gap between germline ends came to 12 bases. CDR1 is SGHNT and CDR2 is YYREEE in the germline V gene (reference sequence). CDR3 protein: CASSLGISAPYEQYF. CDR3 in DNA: TGTGCCAGCAGCTTGGGGATTAGCGCGCCCTACGAGCAGTACTTC.

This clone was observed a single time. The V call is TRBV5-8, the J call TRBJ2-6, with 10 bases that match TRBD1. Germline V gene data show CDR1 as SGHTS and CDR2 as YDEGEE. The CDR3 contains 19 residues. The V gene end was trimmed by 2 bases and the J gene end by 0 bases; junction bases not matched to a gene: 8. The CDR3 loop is CASSFTLGQGRSGANVLTF. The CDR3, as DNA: TGTGCCAGCAGCTTCACTTTGGGACAGGGGCGCTCTGGGGCCAACGTCCTGACTTTC. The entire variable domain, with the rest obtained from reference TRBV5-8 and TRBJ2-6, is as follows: EAGVTQSPTHLIKTRGQQATLRCSPISGHTSVYWYQQALGLGLQFLLWYDEGEERNRGNFPPRFSGRQFPNYSSELNVNALELEDSALYLCASSFTLGQGRSGANVLTFGAGSRLTVL.

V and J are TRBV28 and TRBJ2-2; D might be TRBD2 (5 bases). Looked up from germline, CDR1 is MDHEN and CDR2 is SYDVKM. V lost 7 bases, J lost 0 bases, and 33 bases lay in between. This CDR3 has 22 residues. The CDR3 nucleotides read TGTGCCAGCACTGTCTCAACGATGGCGGAGGCCGAACCAGATACGAACACCGGGGAGCTGTTTTTT. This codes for CASTVSTMAEAEPDTNTGELFF.

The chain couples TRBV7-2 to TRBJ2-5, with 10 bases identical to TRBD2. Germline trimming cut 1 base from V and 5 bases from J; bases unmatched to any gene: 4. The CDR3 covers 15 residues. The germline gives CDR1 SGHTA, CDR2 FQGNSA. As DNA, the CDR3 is TGTGCCAGCAGCTTAGGAGCGGGAGGGGGGGAGACCCAGTACTTC. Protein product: CASSLGAGGGETQYF.

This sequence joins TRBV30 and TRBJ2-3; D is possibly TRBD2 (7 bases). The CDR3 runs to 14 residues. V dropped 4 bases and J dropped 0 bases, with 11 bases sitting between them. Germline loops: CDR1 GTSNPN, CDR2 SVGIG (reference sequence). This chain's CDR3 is CAWNWGGSTDTQYF. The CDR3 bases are TGTGCCTGGAATTGGGGGGGCAGCACAGATACGCAGTATTTT.

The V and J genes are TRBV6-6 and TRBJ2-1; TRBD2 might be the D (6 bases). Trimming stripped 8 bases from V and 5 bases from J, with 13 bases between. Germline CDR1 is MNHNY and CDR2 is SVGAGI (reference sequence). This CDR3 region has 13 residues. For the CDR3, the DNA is TGTGCCAGCCGCCCCCGCGGGGACAATGAGCAGTTCTTC. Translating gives CASRPRGDNEQFF.

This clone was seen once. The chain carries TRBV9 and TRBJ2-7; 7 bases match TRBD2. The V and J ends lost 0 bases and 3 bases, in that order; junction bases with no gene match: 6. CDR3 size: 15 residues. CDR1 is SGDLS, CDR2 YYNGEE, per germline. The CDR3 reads CASSVAPGRGYEQYF. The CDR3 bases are TGTGCCAGCAGCGTAGCCCCGGGGAGGGGCTACGAGCAGTACTTC.